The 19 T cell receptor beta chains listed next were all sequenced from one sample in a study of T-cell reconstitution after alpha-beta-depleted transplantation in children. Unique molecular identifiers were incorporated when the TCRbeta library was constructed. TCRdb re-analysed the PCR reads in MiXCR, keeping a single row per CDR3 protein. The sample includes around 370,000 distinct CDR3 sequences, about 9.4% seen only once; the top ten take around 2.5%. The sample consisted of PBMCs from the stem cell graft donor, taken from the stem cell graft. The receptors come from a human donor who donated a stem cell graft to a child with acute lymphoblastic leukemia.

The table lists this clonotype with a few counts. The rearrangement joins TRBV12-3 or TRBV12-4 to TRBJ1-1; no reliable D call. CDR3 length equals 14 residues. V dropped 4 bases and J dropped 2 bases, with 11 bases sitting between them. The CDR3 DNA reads TGTGCCAGCAGTTACGACACGGGCAACACTGAAGCTTTCTTT. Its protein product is CASSYDTGNTEAFF.

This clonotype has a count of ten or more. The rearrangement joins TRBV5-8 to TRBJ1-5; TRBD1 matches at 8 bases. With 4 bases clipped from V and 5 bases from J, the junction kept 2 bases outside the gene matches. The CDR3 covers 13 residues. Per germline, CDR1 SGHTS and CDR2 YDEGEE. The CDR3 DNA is TGTGCCAGCAGCGGGACAGGCGATCAGCCCCAGCATTTT. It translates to CASSGTGDQPQHF.

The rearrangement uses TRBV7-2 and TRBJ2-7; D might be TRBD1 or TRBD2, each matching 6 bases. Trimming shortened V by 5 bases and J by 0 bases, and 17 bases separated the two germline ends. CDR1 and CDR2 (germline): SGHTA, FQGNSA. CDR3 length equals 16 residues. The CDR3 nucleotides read TGTGCCAGCAGCCGGTCAACAGGGACTTCCTCCTACGAGCAGTACTTC. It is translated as CASSRSTGTSSYEQYF. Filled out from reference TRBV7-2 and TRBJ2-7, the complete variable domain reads GAGVSQSPSNKVTEKGKDVELRCDPISGHTALYWYRQSLGQGLEFLIYFQGNSAPDKSGLPSDRFSAERTGGSVSTLTIQRTQQEDSAVYLCASSRSTGTSSYEQYFGPGTRLTVT.

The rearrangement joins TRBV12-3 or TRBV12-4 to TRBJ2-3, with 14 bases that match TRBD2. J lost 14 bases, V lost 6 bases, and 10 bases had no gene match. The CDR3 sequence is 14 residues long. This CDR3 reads CASRPGTSGSGGYF. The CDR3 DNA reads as TGTGCCAGCAGACCCGGGACTAGCGGGAGTGGAGGGTATTTT.

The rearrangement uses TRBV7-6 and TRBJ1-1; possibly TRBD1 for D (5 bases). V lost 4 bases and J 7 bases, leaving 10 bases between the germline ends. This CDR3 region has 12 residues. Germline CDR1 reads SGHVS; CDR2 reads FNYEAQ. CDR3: CASSSGRGEAFF. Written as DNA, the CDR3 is TGTGCCAGCAGCTCAGGGCGGGGTGAAGCTTTCTTT.

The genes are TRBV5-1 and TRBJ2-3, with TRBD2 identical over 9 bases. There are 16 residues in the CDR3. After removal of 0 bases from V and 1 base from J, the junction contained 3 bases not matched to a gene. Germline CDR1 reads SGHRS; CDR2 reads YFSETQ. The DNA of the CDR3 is TGCGCCAGCAGCTTGGGGTCTAGCGGGGGCACAGATACGCAGTATTTT. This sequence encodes CASSLGSSGGTDTQYF. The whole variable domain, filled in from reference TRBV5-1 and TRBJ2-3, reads KAGVTQTPRYLIKTRGQQVTLSCSPISGHRSVSWYQQTPGQGLQFLFEYFSETQRNKGNFPGRFSGRQFSNSRSEMNVSTLELGDSALYLCASSLGSSGGTDTQYFGPGTRLTVL.

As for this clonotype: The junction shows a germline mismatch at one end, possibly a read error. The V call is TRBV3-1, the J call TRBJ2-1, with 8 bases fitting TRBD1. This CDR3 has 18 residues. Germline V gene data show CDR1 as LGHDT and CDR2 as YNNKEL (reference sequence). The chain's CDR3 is CATSKTGGSPSSYNEQFF. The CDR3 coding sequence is TGTGCCACCAGCAAAACAGGGGGATCCCCAAGCTCCTACAATGAGCAGTTCTTC.

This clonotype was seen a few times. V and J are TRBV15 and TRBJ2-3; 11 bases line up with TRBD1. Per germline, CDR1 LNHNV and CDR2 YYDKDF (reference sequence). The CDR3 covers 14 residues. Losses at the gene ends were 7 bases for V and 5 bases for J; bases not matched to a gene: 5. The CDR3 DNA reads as TGTGCCACCACGTGGACAGGGGGCCAAGATACGCAGTATTTT. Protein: CATTWTGGQDTQYF. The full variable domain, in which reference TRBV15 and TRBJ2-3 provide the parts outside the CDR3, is DAMVIQNPRYQVTQFGKPVTLSCSQTLNHNVMYWYQQKSSQAPKLLFHYYDKDFNNEADTPDNFQSRRPNTSFCFLDIRSPGLGDTAMYLCATTWTGGQDTQYFGPGTRLTVL.

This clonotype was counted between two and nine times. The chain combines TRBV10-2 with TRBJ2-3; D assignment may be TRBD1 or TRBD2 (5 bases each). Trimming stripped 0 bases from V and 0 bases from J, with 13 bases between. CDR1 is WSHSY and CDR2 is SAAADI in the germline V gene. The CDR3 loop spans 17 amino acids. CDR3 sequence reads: CASSESSGPPSTDTQYF. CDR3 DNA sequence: TGCGCCAGCAGTGAGTCGTCGGGGCCCCCTAGCACAGATACGCAGTATTTT.

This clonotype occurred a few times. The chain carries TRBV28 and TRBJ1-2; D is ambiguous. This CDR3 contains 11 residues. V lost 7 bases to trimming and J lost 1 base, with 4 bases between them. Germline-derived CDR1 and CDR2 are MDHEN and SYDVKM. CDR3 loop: CASNRNYGYTF. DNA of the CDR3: TGTGCCAGCAACCGTAACTATGGCTACACCTTC.

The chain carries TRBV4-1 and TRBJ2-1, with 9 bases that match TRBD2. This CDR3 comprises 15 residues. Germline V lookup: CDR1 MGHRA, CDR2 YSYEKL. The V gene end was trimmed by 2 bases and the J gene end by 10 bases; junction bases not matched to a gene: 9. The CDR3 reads CASSQPGLALREQFF. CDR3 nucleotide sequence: TGCGCCAGCAGCCAACCGGGACTAGCATTAAGGGAGCAGTTCTTC.

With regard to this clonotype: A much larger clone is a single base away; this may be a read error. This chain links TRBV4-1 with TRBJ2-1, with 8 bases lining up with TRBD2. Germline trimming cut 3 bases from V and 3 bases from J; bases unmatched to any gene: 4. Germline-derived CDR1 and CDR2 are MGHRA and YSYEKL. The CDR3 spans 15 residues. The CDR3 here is CASSQGLVDYNEQFF. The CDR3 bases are TGCGCCAGCAGCCAGGGACTAGTGGACTACAATGAGCAGTTCTTC.

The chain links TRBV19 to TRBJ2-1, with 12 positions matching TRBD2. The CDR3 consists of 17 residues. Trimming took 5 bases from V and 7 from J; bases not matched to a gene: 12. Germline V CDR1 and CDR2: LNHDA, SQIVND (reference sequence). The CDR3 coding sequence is TGTGCCAGTAGTCCGGGACTAGCGGGCAGGGGGTCAAATGAGCAGTTCTTC. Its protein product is CASSPGLAGRGSNEQFF.

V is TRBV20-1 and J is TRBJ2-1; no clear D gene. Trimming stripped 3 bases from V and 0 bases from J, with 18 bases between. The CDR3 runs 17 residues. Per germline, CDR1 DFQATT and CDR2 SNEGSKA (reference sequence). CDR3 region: CSASGLDSTLSYNEQFF. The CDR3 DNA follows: TGCAGTGCTAGTGGTCTAGATTCAACCCTCTCCTACAATGAGCAGTTCTTC.

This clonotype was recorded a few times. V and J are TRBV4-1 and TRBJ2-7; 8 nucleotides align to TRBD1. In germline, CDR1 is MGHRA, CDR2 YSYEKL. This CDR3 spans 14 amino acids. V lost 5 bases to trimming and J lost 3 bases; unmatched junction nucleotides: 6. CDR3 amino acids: CASSNPGQVYEQYF. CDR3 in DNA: TGCGCCAGCAGCAATCCGGGACAGGTCTACGAGCAGTACTTC.

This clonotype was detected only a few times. The CDR3 protein is CSVAWLAPYEQYF. CDR3 nucleotide sequence: TGCAGCGTTGCGTGGCTAGCCCCCTACGAGCAGTACTTC. V gene TRBV29-1 combines with J gene TRBJ2-7, with a weak D call TRBD2 (5 bases). The CDR3 totals 13 residues. CDR1 and CDR2 from the germline V gene are SQVTM and ANQGSEA. Trimming took 4 bases from V and 2 from J, leaving 12 bases between them.

The CDR3 here is CASSLDGGARQPQHF. The DNA of the CDR3 is TGCGCCAGCAGCTTGGACGGGGGCGCACGGCAGCCCCAGCATTTT. The rearrangement joins TRBV5-1 to TRBJ1-5; a weak D match, TRBD1 (6 bases). V was trimmed by 0 bases and J by 7 bases, leaving 14 bases between them. Looked up from germline, CDR1 is SGHRS and CDR2 is YFSETQ. This CDR3 comprises 15 residues.

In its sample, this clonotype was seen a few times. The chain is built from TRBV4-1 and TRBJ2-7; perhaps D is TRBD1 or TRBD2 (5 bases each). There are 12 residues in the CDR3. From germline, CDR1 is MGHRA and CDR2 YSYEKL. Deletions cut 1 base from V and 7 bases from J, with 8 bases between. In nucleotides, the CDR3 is TGCGCCAGCAGCCAAGGGGACCAAGAGCAGTACTTC. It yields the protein CASSQGDQEQYF.

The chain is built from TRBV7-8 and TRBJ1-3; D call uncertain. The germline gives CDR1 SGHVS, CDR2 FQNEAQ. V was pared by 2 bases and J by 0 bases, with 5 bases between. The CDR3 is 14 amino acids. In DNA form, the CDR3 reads TGTGCCAGCAGCTTATATGGCTCTGGAAACACCATATATTTT. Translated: CASSLYGSGNTIYF.